The 12 T cell receptor beta chains reported below all come from one sample, sequenced in a study of graft-versus-host responses after intestinal transplantation. Sequencing used immunoSEQ multiplex PCR; TCRdb keeps in-frame clones, though not all of them. The sample yields around 67,000 clones, 84% seen once. Their antigen targets remain unknown. The specimen was unstimulated CD4+ T cells sorted from spleen or lymph node cells, collected before transplant. Receptors were obtained from a human donor who was the organ donor for an intestinal transplant.

The chain is built from TRBV4-2 and TRBJ2-3; TRBD2 agrees at 10 bases. V shed 5 bases, J shed 7 bases, and the junction held 9 bases outside the gene matches. Looked up from germline, CDR1 is LGHNA and CDR2 is YNFKEQ. CDR3 length: 15 amino acids. The CDR3 nucleotides are TGTGCCAGCAGCGGAAGCGGGGGGGCTCTCTATACGCAGTATTTT. It translates to CASSGSGGALYTQYF.

The chain combines TRBV6-5 with TRBJ1-2; unclear D gene. Trimming removed 4 bases from V and 2 bases from J, with 11 bases in between. The V gene's germline CDR1 is MNHEY and CDR2 SVGAGI. This CDR3 spans 14 amino acids. The DNA for the CDR3 is TGTGCCAGCAGTTCGATTTACAGAAACTATGGCTACACCTTC. Its translation: CASSSIYRNYGYTF.

The CDR3 DNA reads TGTGCCAGCAGCCTTTTGTCGGGGGGAACAGATACGCAGTATTTT. Its protein product is CASSLLSGGTDTQYF. The rearrangement links TRBV14 to TRBJ2-3; 7 nucleotides align to TRBD2. The V gene end was trimmed by 4 bases and the J gene end by 3 bases; junction bases not matched to a gene: 7. Germline values: CDR1 SGHDN, CDR2 FVKESK. The CDR3 extends over 15 amino acids.

This clone is classed as medium-sized (0.01 to 0.1%). The junction differs from germline at one of its ends, possibly a read error. The J gene is TRBJ2-1, the V gene TRBV2, with D unclear. CDR1 and CDR2 (germline): SNHLY, FYNNEI. CDR3 length equals 12 residues. The chain's CDR3 is CASSEARTEQFF. The DNA of the CDR3 is TGTGCCAGCAGCGAAGCCAGAACTGAGCAGTTCTTC. The variable domain in full, completed from reference TRBV2 and TRBJ2-1, reads EPEVTQTPSHQVTQMGQEVILRCVPISNHLYFYWYRQILGQKVEFLVSFYNNEISEKSEIFDDQFSVERPDGSNFTLKIRSTKLEDSAMYFCASSEARTEQFFGPGTRLTVL.

This chain connects TRBV18 to TRBJ1-4, with D maybe TRBD1 (5 bases). The germline CDR1 and CDR2 sequences are KGHSH and LQKENI. CDR3 length equals 15 residues. V was clipped by 4 bases and J by 3 bases, with 12 bases between them. The CDR3 sequence: CASSRGAPANEKLFF. In DNA, the CDR3 is TGTGCCAGCTCACGCGGGGCTCCGGCTAATGAAAAACTGTTTTTT. Looking up the rest from reference TRBV18 and TRBJ1-4 gives the full variable domain: NAGVMQNPRHLVRRRGQEARLRCSPMKGHSHVYWYRQLPEEGLKFMVYLQKENIIDESGMPKERFSAEFPKEGPSILRIQQVVRGDSAAYFCASSRGAPANEKLFFGSGTQLSVL.

The chain joins TRBV28 to TRBJ1-4, with D perhaps matching TRBD1 (6 bases). V dropped 5 bases and J dropped 3 bases, with 13 bases sitting between them. Germline CDR1 MDHEN, CDR2 SYDVKM. This CDR3 spans 15 amino acids. DNA of the CDR3: TGTGCCAGCAGTCCCCGTGGGGGCGCTAATGAAAAACTGTTTTTT. It codes for CASSPRGGANEKLFF.

This sequence joins TRBV5-1 and TRBJ2-1; no reliable D call. V lost 0 bases and J 12 bases, leaving 16 bases between the germline ends. Germline lookup yields CDR1 SGHRS and CDR2 YFSETQ. The CDR3 runs to 14 residues. CDR3 loop: CASSLGPEVSLQFF. The CDR3 DNA reads TGCGCCAGCAGCTTGGGGCCAGAAGTTTCCCTGCAGTTCTTC.

This clone has a handful of counts. The rearrangement links TRBV5-6 to TRBJ1-4, with D perhaps matching TRBD1 (5 bases). Trimming removed 0 bases at V and 12 bases at J, with 9 bases between. The germline gives CDR1 SGHDT, CDR2 YYEEEE. The CDR3 has 12 amino acids. CDR3 coding DNA: TGTGCCAGCAGCTTGGGGGCCAGGGAACTGTTTTTT. Its translation is CASSLGARELFF.

V and J are TRBV19 and TRBJ2-3; TRBD1 agrees at 7 bases. V lost 5 bases, J lost 4 bases, and 12 bases stayed unmatched. Germline V lookup: CDR1 LNHDA, CDR2 SQIVND (reference sequence). This CDR3 has 16 residues. The CDR3 region is CASSPPGQKLADTQYF. The CDR3 DNA is TGTGCCAGTAGTCCCCCGGGACAGAAGCTGGCAGATACGCAGTATTTT.

This clone was counted a few times. The V call is TRBV19, the J call TRBJ1-4; D unresolved. The length of the CDR3 is 11 residues. From germline, CDR1 is LNHDA and CDR2 SQIVND (reference sequence). V lost 7 bases and J 7 bases, leaving 7 bases between the germline ends. The CDR3: CASISGEKLFF. The DNA of the CDR3 is TGTGCCAGTATCTCAGGTGAAAAACTGTTTTTT.

The chain has TRBV7-6 and TRBJ1-1; no firm D call. V shed 4 bases and J shed 4 bases, with 13 bases lying between them. Germline lookup yields CDR1 SGHVS and CDR2 FNYEAQ. The CDR3 totals 14 residues. DNA of the CDR3: TGTGCCAGCAGCTCCCCGACAAGTCCCACTGAAGCTTTCTTT. It translates to CASSSPTSPTEAFF.

The chain combines TRBV5-4 with TRBJ2-1, with 13 bases lining up with TRBD2. CDR3 size: 15 residues. In germline, CDR1 is SGHNT, CDR2 YYREEE (reference sequence). After removal of 0 bases from V and 7 bases from J, the junction contained 1 base not matched to a gene. CDR3 region: CASSLGLAGGNEQFF. Here the CDR3 DNA reads TGTGCCAGCAGCTTGGGACTAGCGGGGGGTAATGAGCAGTTCTTC.